The rows below give T cell receptor beta chains drawn from one sample of a study of blood T cell repertoires in COVID-19. Repertoires were generated with immunoSEQ multiplex PCR, while TCRdb's copy carries only in-frame clones and drops some. The table has 250,000 to 300,000 clones, around 87% seen once; the top ten hold around 2.2%. The specimen sequenced was peripheral blood. Every receptor here comes from a woman aged 45-59 years who had recovered from COVID-19. The CDR3 runs from the conserved cysteine through the conserved F or W. The D gene is left open where the match is weak. Only some rows state a clone size, as once, few, many or a class for expanded clones.

clone_size	v_call	j_call	d_call	cdr3_nt	cdr3_aa
once	TRBV7-2	TRBJ1-6	-	TGTGCCAGCAGCTTTGACAGATATAATTCACCCCTCCACTTT	CASSFDRYNSPLHF
-	TRBV6-4	TRBJ2-1	-	TGTGCCAGCTCGATCGGGGCTAGCGTTTCCAGTGAGCAGTTCTTC	CASSIGASVSSEQFF
-	TRBV27	TRBJ2-2	-	TGTGCCAGCAGTTTATTAACAGACACCGGGGAGCTGTTTTTT	CASSLLTDTGELFF
few	TRBV3-1/TRBV3-2	TRBJ1-2	TRBD1	TGTGCCAGCGGAAATACGGGACAGGGGGGTTTTCGAAGAGATGGCTACACCTTC	CASGNTGQGGFRRDGYTF
-	TRBV4-3	TRBJ1-6	-	TGCGCCAGCAGCCGGTCGGACAGCTCGGGGAATTCACCCCTCCACTTT	CASSRSDSSGNSPLHF
-	TRBV3-1/TRBV3-2	TRBJ2-2	-	TGTGCCAGCACCGCGGACTTCGGGGAGCTGTTTTTT	CASTADFGELFF
-	TRBV6-1	TRBJ1-3	TRBD1	TGTGCCAGCAGTGAATTTAGGAGGGGGCTTGGAAACACCATATATTTT	CASSEFRRGLGNTIYF
-	TRBV28	TRBJ2-7	-	TGTGCCAGCAAGACACCTTCCGCGGGGACCTACGAGCAGTACTTC	CASKTPSAGTYEQYF
-	TRBV2	TRBJ1-5	TRBD1	TGTGCCAGCAGGGAGGGGGCTCAACGCAATCAGCCCCAGCATTTT	CASREGAQRNQPQHF
-	TRBV13	TRBJ2-1	TRBD1	TGTGCCAGCAGCTTAGAGTGGGACAGGGGGCGGCGGGATGAGCAGTTCTTC	CASSLEWDRGRRDEQFF
-	TRBV27	TRBJ2-7	TRBD2	TGTGCCAGCAGTTTCCGTGGACTAGCGGGGGTCTACGAGCAGTACTTC	CASSFRGLAGVYEQYF
-	TRBV6-2/TRBV6-3	TRBJ2-2	-	TGTGCCAGCAGTTACTTACGGGATAGGTACAACACCGGGGAGCTGTTTTTT	CASSYLRDRYNTGELFF
-	TRBV4-2	TRBJ2-1	-	TGTGCCAGCAGCCAAGGCGACACTTACAATGAGCAGTTCTTC	CASSQGDTYNEQFF
-	TRBV18	TRBJ1-2	TRBD1	TGTGCCAGCTCACCGGAGACAGGACAGGGTCGATACACCTTC	CASSPETGQGRYTF
-	TRBV19	TRBJ1-1	-	TGTGCCAGTAGTATAGATCTAGAGGGCACTGAAGCTTTCTTT	CASSIDLEGTEAFF
few	TRBV5-3	TRBJ2-6	-	TGTGCCAGAAGCTTGGGGCGGAACTCTGGGGCCAACGTCCTGACTTTC	CARSLGRNSGANVLTF
-	TRBV7-6	TRBJ1-1	TRBD1	TGTGCCAGCAGCATCGGACAGGGGGCGGGAACTGAAGCTTTCTTT	CASSIGQGAGTEAFF
-	TRBV20-1	TRBJ1-5	-	TGCAGTGCCAGTGGGGGGGGCAATCAGCCCCAGCATTTT	CSASGGGNQPQHF
-	TRBV7-2	TRBJ2-1	-	TGTGCCAGCAGCTTACCTCGGGGGATGGGGAACAATGAGCAGTTCTTC	CASSLPRGMGNNEQFF
-	TRBV6-5	TRBJ1-1	-	TGTGCCAGCAGTCGACAGGCGTTCACTGAAGCTTTCTTT	CASSRQAFTEAFF
few	TRBV2	TRBJ2-1	TRBD2	TGTGCCAGCAGTTCACTAGCGGGAGCCTACAATGAGCAGTTCTTC	CASSSLAGAYNEQFF
-	TRBV9	TRBJ2-3	-	TGTGCCAGCAGCGTTAGCAGGGCAATCACAGATACGCAGTATTTT	CASSVSRAITDTQYF
-	TRBV7-6	TRBJ1-3	-	TGTGCCAGCAGCTTAGTCGTGGCGTCCCCGTACGCGGGCTCTGGAAACACCATATATTTT	CASSLVVASPYAGSGNTIYF
-	TRBV9	TRBJ2-1	-	TGTGCCAGCAGCGCTGCGGCGTACAATGAGCAGTTCTTC	CASSAAAYNEQFF
-	TRBV7-2	TRBJ1-2	-	TGTGCCAGCAGCTTAGTCGGAGGGGCTCACATCTATGGCTACACCTTC	CASSLVGGAHIYGYTF
-	TRBV27	TRBJ1-2	-	TGTGCCAGCAGTTTATCTGTAGGGGTTAACTATGGCTACACCTTC	CASSLSVGVNYGYTF
-	TRBV7-3	TRBJ1-6	-	TGTGCCAGCAGCTTAGGCAGGGGACGTTCACCCCTCCACTTT	CASSLGRGRSPLHF
-	TRBV15	TRBJ2-1	-	TGTGCCACCAGCAGAGATTCGTCTTCCAATGAGCAGTTCTTC	CATSRDSSSNEQFF
-	TRBV3-1/TRBV3-2	TRBJ2-5	-	TGTGCCAGCAGCCACTCGTACCAAGAGACCCAGTACTTC	CASSHSYQETQYF
-	TRBV7-2	TRBJ1-1	-	TGTGCCAGCAGCTTAGGGGGAGGGGCGACTGAAGCTTTCTTT	CASSLGGGATEAFF
-	TRBV5-1	TRBJ1-1	-	TGCGCCAGCAGCTTGGACAGGCCGAACACTGAAGCTTTCTTT	CASSLDRPNTEAFF
-	TRBV7-9	TRBJ1-3	-	TGTGCCAGCAGCTTAGGTCAGGGTCTCGTCATATATTTT	CASSLGQGLVIYF
-	TRBV5-6	TRBJ2-7	-	TGTGCCAGCAGCACCAACTCAGAGCAGTACTTC	CASSTNSEQYF
-	TRBV2	TRBJ1-3	-	TGTGCCAGCAGTGGCCGGGGGGACTCTGGAAACACCATATATTTT	CASSGRGDSGNTIYF
-	TRBV9	TRBJ2-5	TRBD2	TGTGCCAGCAGCGGGAGACTAGCGGGACAAGAGACCCAGTACTTC	CASSGRLAGQETQYF
-	TRBV6-2/TRBV6-3	TRBJ1-2	-	TGTGCCAGCAGTTACTCGGCCGGGGGTCGAAGTGGCTACACCTTC	CASSYSAGGRSGYTF
-	TRBV5-4	TRBJ1-1	-	TGTGCCAGCAGCTTGGGGGGGGGCGTCGGGACTGAAGCTTTCTTT	CASSLGGGVGTEAFF
few	TRBV4-2	TRBJ1-1	-	TGTGCCAGCAGCCAAGCGATGTCGGTATCGAACACTGAAGCTTTCTTT	CASSQAMSVSNTEAFF
-	TRBV4-3	TRBJ1-2	TRBD1	TGCGCCAGCAGCCAGGACAGGGGGAGTAACTATGGCTACACCTTC	CASSQDRGSNYGYTF
-	TRBV30	TRBJ1-3	-	TGTGCCTGGATAAGTTGGCAAGGAAACACCATATATTTT	CAWISWQGNTIYF
-	TRBV30	TRBJ2-7	-	TGTGCCTGGAGCGACAGCACCGCTATCCCCCGCGAGCAGTACTTC	CAWSDSTAIPREQYF
-	TRBV7-6	TRBJ2-1	TRBD2	TGTGCCAGCAGCGCTTTAGCGGGGGGGCCGGGCAATGAGCAGTTCTTC	CASSALAGGPGNEQFF
-	TRBV7-2	TRBJ2-3	-	TGTGCCAGCAGGTTAGGATTAGGGGCAACAGATACGCAGTATTTT	CASRLGLGATDTQYF
-	TRBV4-2	TRBJ2-7	TRBD1	TGTGCCAGCAGCCCGGACAGGGCGAGCTCCTACGAGCAGTACTTC	CASSPDRASSYEQYF
-	TRBV7-2	TRBJ2-4	TRBD2	TGTGCCAGCAGCTGGGGGGGAGCCAAAAACATTCAGTACTTC	CASSWGGAKNIQYF
-	TRBV7-3	TRBJ1-1	-	TGTGCCAGCAGCTTGGGGGGAAGCACTGAAGCTTTCTTT	CASSLGGSTEAFF
few	TRBV7-2	TRBJ2-6	-	TGTGCCAGCAGCTTAGCGGCTGGTAGCGGGGCCAACGTCCTGACTTTC	CASSLAAGSGANVLTF
-	TRBV7-9	TRBJ1-6	-	TGTGCCAGCAGCTTAGGATGGGGAGAATCACCCCTCCACTTT	CASSLGWGESPLHF
-	TRBV2	TRBJ1-6	TRBD1	TGTGCCAGCAGTTCACAGGGGCCAAGGAATAATTCACCCCTCCACTTT	CASSSQGPRNNSPLHF
few	TRBV11-1	TRBJ2-5	TRBD1	TGTGCCAGCAGCCACCGACAGGGGGGAGTCGGAGAGACCCAGTACTTC	CASSHRQGGVGETQYF
-	TRBV7-2	TRBJ1-2	TRBD1	TGTGCCAGCAGCTTGGGTTCCGGGACAGGGGGCTATGGCTACACCTTC	CASSLGSGTGGYGYTF